The source of this T cell receptor (beta chain) is a study of blood T cells in healthy people across ages. Study-level background: Capturing about one barcoded beta molecule per two T cells was achieved by template switching.

The CDR3 extends over 14 amino acids. V lost 5 bases and J 1 base, leaving 9 bases between the germline ends. The germline gives CDR1 SGHTA, CDR2 FQGNSA. Concerning this clonotype itself: Its specificity is unknown.

Using a J-beta primer mix together with a sample-barcoded 5' primer, a second PCR was run for 7 to 11 cycles. Carrying 12 random nucleotides, a template-switch adaptor labeled each individual cDNA molecule. MiXCR, applied by TCRdb to the 5' RACE reads, yields one record per CDR3 protein. The table includes more than 700,000 distinct CDR3 sequences, around 45% detected once. Regarding the study as a whole: Long-lived donors had more naive CD4+ cells and higher diversity than aged donors.

The sequence was obtained from a man older than 75 in good health. Material: blood. The J gene is TRBJ2-1, the V gene TRBV7-2; no firm D call. CDR3 region: CASSPDRSYNEQFF. CDR3 DNA sequence: TGTGCCAGCAGCCCCGATAGATCCTACAATGAGCAGTTCTTC.